A selection of T cell receptor beta chains follows, all from one sample in a study of cytomegalovirus exposure and HLA in healthy donors. The data were produced by immunoSEQ multiplex PCR, yet TCRdb's version contains in-frame clones alone and is incomplete. The sample holds around 190,000 clones, more than 65% seen once. Sequenced sample: PBMCs. The receptors derive from a woman in her forties or fifties in good health and CMV-seronegative. Both conserved end residues are part of each CDR3. A D gene is named only where the DNA matches it firmly. Some rows have no size entry. The others give once, few or many, or a class for an expanded clone.

d_gene,abundance,v_gene,j_gene,CDR3nt,CDR3aa
.,.,TRBV29-1,TRBJ2-5,TGCAGCGTTGGCATCAGAACACAAGAGACCCAGTACTTC,CSVGIRTQETQYF
.,.,TRBV5-1,TRBJ1-2,TGCGCCAGCAGCTCGACGGACAGAAACAACTATGGCTACACCTTC,CASSSTDRNNYGYTF
.,.,TRBV30,TRBJ2-5,TGTGCCTGGACTTCTACCGGGACTCCTCAAGAGACCCAGTACTTC,CAWTSTGTPQETQYF
.,.,TRBV19,TRBJ1-1,TGTGCCAGTAGTATAGCCGGTGGGGGCTTGAACACTGAAGCTTTCTTT,CASSIAGGGLNTEAFF
.,.,TRBV6-5,TRBJ2-6,TGTGCCAGCAGTTACCAAAAGGGGTCTGGGGCCAACGTCCTGACTTTC,CASSYQKGSGANVLTF
.,few,TRBV5-6,TRBJ2-2,TGTGCCAGCAGCTTGGGTCCTAGTCTCACCGGGGAGCTGTTTTTT,CASSLGPSLTGELFF
TRBD2,.,TRBV19,TRBJ2-3,TGTGCCAGTAGTATGGAGCGGGGATCAGATACGCAGTATTTT,CASSMERGSDTQYF
TRBD1,.,TRBV11-2,TRBJ2-7,TGTGCCAGCAGCTTAGCCCGGGACAGGAGCTACGAGCAGTACTTC,CASSLARDRSYEQYF
.,.,TRBV6-6,TRBJ2-5,TGTGCCACGGGGGAGCGAGAGACCCAGTACTTC,CATGERETQYF
.,.,TRBV6-5,TRBJ2-5,TGTGCCAGCAGCGCGGGTGGTAAGACCCAGTACTTC,CASSAGGKTQYF
TRBD1,.,TRBV30,TRBJ1-5,TGTGCCTGGGGGACAGGGTACAATCAGCCCCAGCATTTT,CAWGTGYNQPQHF
.,.,TRBV7-2,TRBJ2-7,TGTGCCAGCAGCCGGGCCCCAACAGGGCCAGGCGGCGGCGAGCAGTACTTC,CASSRAPTGPGGGEQYF
.,.,TRBV5-1,TRBJ1-1,TGCGCCAGCCCCCCCCCGACCGAGGTCTCGCGTGAAGCTTTCTTT,CASPPPTEVSREAFF
TRBD1,.,TRBV7-2,TRBJ2-7,TGTGCCAGCAGCTCCGGACAGGGCCGGTCCTACGAGCAGTACTTC,CASSSGQGRSYEQYF
.,.,TRBV13,TRBJ2-7,TGTGCCAGCTCCCTCACGGGTACCTACGAGCAGTACTTC,CASSLTGTYEQYF
.,.,TRBV6-5,TRBJ2-2,TGTGCCAGCACCCTGCAGGGGGGCGACACCGGGGAGCTGTTTTTT,CASTLQGGDTGELFF
TRBD2,.,TRBV7-9,TRBJ2-1,TGTGCCAGCGACCGGGGGAGGGGTCAGCGGAACAATGAGCAGTTCTTC,CASDRGRGQRNNEQFF
TRBD1,.,TRBV5-8,TRBJ2-3,TGTGCCAGCAGCCTCCGGACAGGGGGGATTTACACAGATACGCAGTATTTT,CASSLRTGGIYTDTQYF
TRBD1,.,TRBV6-1,TRBJ1-2,TGTGCCAGCAGTGAGTGGCAGGGGGTATCCTATGGCTACACCTTC,CASSEWQGVSYGYTF
.,once,TRBV7-8,TRBJ2-1,TGTGCCAGCAGCCCTCGGGACTTCACCTCCTACAATGAGCAGTTCTTC,CASSPRDFTSYNEQFF
.,few,TRBV27,TRBJ2-6,TGTGCCAGCAGTCTGACGCACAGCTCTGGGGCCAACGTCCTGACTTTC,CASSLTHSSGANVLTF
.,.,TRBV29-1,TRBJ2-3,TGCAGCGTCCAGATCGGGGATACGCAGTATTTT,CSVQIGDTQYF
TRBD1,.,TRBV19,TRBJ2-7,TGTGCCAGTAGTATAGACCCAGGGGGTCCCTCCTACGAGCAGTACTTC,CASSIDPGGPSYEQYF
TRBD1,.,TRBV5-4,TRBJ1-1,TGTGCCAGCAGCTTGGCGGTGACAGGGGGCTCGGGGACTGAAGCTTTCTTT,CASSLAVTGGSGTEAFF
.,.,TRBV27,TRBJ1-1,TGTGCCAGCACCACTGCCCAGGGGAGCACTGAAGCTTTCTTT,CASTTAQGSTEAFF
.,.,TRBV19,TRBJ1-2,TGTGCCAGTTTGGCCACAGCGGAGGATGGCTACACCTTC,CASLATAEDGYTF
TRBD1,.,TRBV19,TRBJ2-7,TGTGCCAGTAGTATGGGGACAGGGCCCTCCGAGCAGTACTTC,CASSMGTGPSEQYF
TRBD2,.,TRBV6-5,TRBJ2-7,TGTGCCAGCAGAACTCTGACTAGCTGGTACGAGCAGTACTTC,CASRTLTSWYEQYF
TRBD1,few,TRBV4-1,TRBJ1-2,TGCGCCAGCAGCCAAGATCTGACAGGGTATGGCTACACCTTC,CASSQDLTGYGYTF
.,.,TRBV7-9,TRBJ2-1,TGTGCCAGCACCACTGACTCCTACAATGAGCAGTTCTTC,CASTTDSYNEQFF
.,.,TRBV7-9,TRBJ1-1,TGTGCCAGCACCCAAACAGGTAACACTGAAGCTTTCTTT,CASTQTGNTEAFF
TRBD2,few,TRBV5-1,TRBJ2-3,TGCGCCAGCAGCACAAATAGCGGGACCCCCACAGATACGCAGTATTTT,CASSTNSGTPTDTQYF
.,.,TRBV6-5,TRBJ1-6,TGTGCCAGCGGGCCAGGCTCCTATAATTCACCCCTCCACTTT,CASGPGSYNSPLHF
.,.,TRBV7-3,TRBJ1-1,TGTGCCAGCAGGCGCGACAGGAACACTGAAGCTTTCTTT,CASRRDRNTEAFF
.,.,TRBV28,TRBJ1-4,TGTGCCAGCAGTTTATCCCGACGTGCAAGCAGGCTGTTTTTT,CASSLSRRASRLFF
.,.,TRBV18,TRBJ2-6,TGTGCCAGCTCAACCAGGGGACCTGGGGCCAACGTCCTGACTTTC,CASSTRGPGANVLTF
.,once,TRBV9,TRBJ2-1,TGTGCCAGCAGCGTAGGGGAGACCTACAATGAGCAGTTCTTC,CASSVGETYNEQFF
.,once,TRBV10-2,TRBJ1-5,TGCGCCAGCAGTGCTCAAGGGGTAGGGCAGCCCCAGCATTTT,CASSAQGVGQPQHF
TRBD2,.,TRBV30,TRBJ2-7,TGTGCCTGGACTAGACTAGCGGGATCCCCCGAGCAGTACTTC,CAWTRLAGSPEQYF
.,.,TRBV6-5,TRBJ2-3,TGTGCCAGCATACTAGGGGGGGTCACAGATACGCAGTATTTT,CASILGGVTDTQYF
.,.,TRBV9,TRBJ2-3,TGTGCCAGCAGCGCTGTGGGGGGTGACCTGGCAGATACGCAGTATTTT,CASSAVGGDLADTQYF
.,.,TRBV18,TRBJ1-5,TGTGCCAGCTCACCACAGGGGATGATGGGCAATCAGCCCCAGCATTTT,CASSPQGMMGNQPQHF
.,.,TRBV7-2,TRBJ1-2,TGTGCCAGCAGCTGGGACTCGTGGGGGTACACCTTC,CASSWDSWGYTF
TRBD1,.,TRBV9,TRBJ1-1,TGTGCCAGCAGCCCCCTGGGGACAGGGTACCTAAGTTGGGCTTTCTTT,CASSPLGTGYLSWAFF
.,.,TRBV4-1,TRBJ2-1,TGCGCCAGCAGTCTACAGGGATTCGGTGAGCAGTTCTTC,CASSLQGFGEQFF
.,.,TRBV7-9,TRBJ2-5,TGTGCCAGCAGCTCGGTTGGGGCCGGGCAAGAGACCCAGTACTTC,CASSSVGAGQETQYF
.,.,TRBV7-9,TRBJ1-1,TGTTCCAGCAGCGTAAGGGACACAGACCCTGAAGCTTTCTTT,CSSSVRDTDPEAFF
TRBD2,.,TRBV11-3,TRBJ2-7,TGTGCCAGCAGCTTAGTAGGCCTAGCGGATTCCTACGAGCAGTACTTC,CASSLVGLADSYEQYF
TRBD2,.,TRBV7-2,TRBJ2-5,TGTGCCAGCAGCTTAGACAGACTAGCGGTCCAAGAGACCCAGTACTTC,CASSLDRLAVQETQYF
.,.,TRBV30,TRBJ1-2,TGTGCCTCCTTATCCCTAGAATCTAACTATGGCTACACCTTC,CASLSLESNYGYTF
TRBD2,.,TRBV4-2,TRBJ2-1,TGTGCCAGCAGCCCGTGGGGACTAGGTTACAATGAGCAGTTCTTC,CASSPWGLGYNEQFF
TRBD2,.,TRBV9,TRBJ2-1,TGTGCCAGCAGCATACTACTAGCGGGAGCCGATGAGCAGTTCTTC,CASSILLAGADEQFF
TRBD1,.,TRBV6-6,TRBJ1-1,TGTGCCAGCATGGCGGGACAGGGGGTTTTCACTGAAGCTTTCTTT,CASMAGQGVFTEAFF
.,.,TRBV11-2,TRBJ1-2,TGTGCCAGCAGCTTAGTCTCAGGAGGGATGGGAGACTATGGCTACACCTTC,CASSLVSGGMGDYGYTF